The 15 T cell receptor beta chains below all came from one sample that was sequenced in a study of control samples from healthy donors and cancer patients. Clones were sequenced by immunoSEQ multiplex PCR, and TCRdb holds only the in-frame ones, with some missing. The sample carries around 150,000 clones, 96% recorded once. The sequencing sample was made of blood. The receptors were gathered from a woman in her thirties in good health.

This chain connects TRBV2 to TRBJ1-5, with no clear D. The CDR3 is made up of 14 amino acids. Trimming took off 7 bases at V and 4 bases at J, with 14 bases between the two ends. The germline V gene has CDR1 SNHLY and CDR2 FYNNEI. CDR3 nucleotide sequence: TGTGCCAGCAATAAATTCCGGGATAATCAGCCCCAGCATTTT. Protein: CASNKFRDNQPQHF. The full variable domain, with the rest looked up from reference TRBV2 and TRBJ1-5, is EPEVTQTPSHQVTQMGQEVILRCVPISNHLYFYWYRQILGQKVEFLVSFYNNEISEKSEIFDDQFSVERPDGSNFTLKIRSTKLEDSAMYFCASNKFRDNQPQHFGDGTRLSIL.

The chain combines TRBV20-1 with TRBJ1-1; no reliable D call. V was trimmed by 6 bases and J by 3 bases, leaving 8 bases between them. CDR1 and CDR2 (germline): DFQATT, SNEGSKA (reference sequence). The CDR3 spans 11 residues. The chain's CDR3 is CSALRDTEAFF. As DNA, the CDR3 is TGCAGTGCCCTCAGAGACACTGAAGCTTTCTTT.

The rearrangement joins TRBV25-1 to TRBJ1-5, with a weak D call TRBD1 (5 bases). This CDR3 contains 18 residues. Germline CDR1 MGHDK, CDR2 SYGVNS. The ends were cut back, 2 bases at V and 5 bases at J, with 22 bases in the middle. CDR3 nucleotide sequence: TGTGCCAGCAGTGAAGGCGGTGGGGACCCAACTTGGCATCAGCCCCAGCATTTT. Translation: CASSEGGGDPTWHQPQHF.

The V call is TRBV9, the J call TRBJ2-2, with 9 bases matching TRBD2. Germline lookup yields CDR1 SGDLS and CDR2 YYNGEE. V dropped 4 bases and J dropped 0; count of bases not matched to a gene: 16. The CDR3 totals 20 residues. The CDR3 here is CASSPKLRTSVPANTGELFF. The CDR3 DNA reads TGTGCCAGCAGCCCAAAGTTAAGGACTAGCGTTCCTGCGAACACCGGGGAGCTGTTTTTT.

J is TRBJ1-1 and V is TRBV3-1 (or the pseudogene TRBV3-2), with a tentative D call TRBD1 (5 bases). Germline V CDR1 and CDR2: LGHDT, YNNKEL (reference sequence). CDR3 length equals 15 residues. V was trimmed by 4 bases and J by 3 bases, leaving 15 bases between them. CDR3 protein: CASSPRDGRDTEAFF. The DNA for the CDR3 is TGTGCCAGCAGCCCTCGGGACGGAAGAGACACTGAAGCTTTCTTT.

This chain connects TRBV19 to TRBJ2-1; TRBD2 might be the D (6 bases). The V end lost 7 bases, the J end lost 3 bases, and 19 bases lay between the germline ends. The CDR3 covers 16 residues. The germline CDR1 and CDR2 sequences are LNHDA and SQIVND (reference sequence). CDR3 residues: CASTDKGLPHYNEQFF. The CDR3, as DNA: TGTGCCAGTACCGACAAGGGACTTCCACACTACAATGAGCAGTTCTTC.

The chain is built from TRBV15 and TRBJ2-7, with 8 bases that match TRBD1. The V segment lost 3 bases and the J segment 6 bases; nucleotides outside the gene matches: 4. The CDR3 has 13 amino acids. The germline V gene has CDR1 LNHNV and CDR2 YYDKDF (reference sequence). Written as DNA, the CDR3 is TGTGCCACCAGCAGGGACAGGGTGGGCGAGCAGTACTTC. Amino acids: CATSRDRVGEQYF.

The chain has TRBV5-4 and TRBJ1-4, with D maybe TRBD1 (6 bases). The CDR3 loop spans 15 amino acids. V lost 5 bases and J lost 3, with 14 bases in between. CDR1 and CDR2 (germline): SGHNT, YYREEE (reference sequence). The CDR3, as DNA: TGTGCCAGCAGTCCCAGGGGCGCGGCTAATGAAAAACTGTTTTTT. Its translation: CASSPRGAANEKLFF.

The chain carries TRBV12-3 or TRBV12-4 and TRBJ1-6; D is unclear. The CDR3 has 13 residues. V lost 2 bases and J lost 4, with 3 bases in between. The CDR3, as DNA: TGTGCCAGCAGTTTAACATATAATTCACCCCTCCACTTT. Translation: CASSLTYNSPLHF.

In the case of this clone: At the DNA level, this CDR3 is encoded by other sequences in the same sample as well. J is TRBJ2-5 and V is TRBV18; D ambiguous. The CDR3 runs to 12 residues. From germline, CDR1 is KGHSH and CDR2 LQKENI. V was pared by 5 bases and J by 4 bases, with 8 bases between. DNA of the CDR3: TGTGCCAGCTCAAGCACCGGAGAGACCCAGTACTTC. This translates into CASSSTGETQYF.

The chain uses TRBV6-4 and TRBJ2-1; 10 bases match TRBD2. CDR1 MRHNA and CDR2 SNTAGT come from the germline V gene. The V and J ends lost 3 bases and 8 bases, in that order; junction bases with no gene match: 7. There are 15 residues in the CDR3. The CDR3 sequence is CASSEESGGAHEQFF. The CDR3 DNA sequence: TGTGCCAGCAGTGAAGAAAGCGGGGGGGCCCATGAGCAGTTCTTC.

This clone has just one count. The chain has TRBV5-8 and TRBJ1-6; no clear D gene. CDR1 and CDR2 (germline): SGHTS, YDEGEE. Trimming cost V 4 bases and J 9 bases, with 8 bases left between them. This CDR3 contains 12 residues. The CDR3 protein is CASSMNGSPLHF. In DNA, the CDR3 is TGTGCCAGCAGCATGAATGGTTCACCCCTCCACTTT. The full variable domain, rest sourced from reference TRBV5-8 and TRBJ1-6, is EAGVTQSPTHLIKTRGQQATLRCSPISGHTSVYWYQQALGLGLQFLLWYDEGEERNRGNFPPRFSGRQFPNYSSELNVNALELEDSALYLCASSMNGSPLHFGNGTRLTVT.

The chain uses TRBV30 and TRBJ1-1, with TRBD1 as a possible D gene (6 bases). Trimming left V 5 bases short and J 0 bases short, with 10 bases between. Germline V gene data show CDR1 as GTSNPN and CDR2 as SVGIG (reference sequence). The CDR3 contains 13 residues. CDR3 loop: CAWGRQVNTEAFF. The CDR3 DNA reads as TGTGCCTGGGGGAGACAGGTGAACACTGAAGCTTTCTTT.

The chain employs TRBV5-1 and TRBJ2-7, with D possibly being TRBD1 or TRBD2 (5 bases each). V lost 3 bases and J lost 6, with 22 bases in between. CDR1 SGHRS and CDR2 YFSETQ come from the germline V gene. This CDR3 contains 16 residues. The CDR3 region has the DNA TGCGCCAGCAGCTCACCAGAGGGGTTACCGGGTAGCGAGCAGTACTTC. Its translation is CASSSPEGLPGSEQYF.

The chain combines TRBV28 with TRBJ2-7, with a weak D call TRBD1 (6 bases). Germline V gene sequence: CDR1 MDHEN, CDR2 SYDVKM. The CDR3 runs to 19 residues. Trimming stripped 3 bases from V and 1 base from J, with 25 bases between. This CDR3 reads CASSFPRDKAIMSSYEQYF. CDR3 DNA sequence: TGTGCCAGCAGTTTCCCACGGGACAAAGCCATAATGAGTTCCTACGAGCAGTACTTC.